These 31 T cell receptor beta chains were sequenced from one sample in a study of spatial heterogeneity in lung cancer. Using its own MiXCR run on the 5' RACE reads, TCRdb lists one record per CDR3 protein. The sample holds 9,500 to 10,000 distinct CDR3 sequences, about 53% seen once. Their antigens remain unidentified. Indicated time point: sample taken at primary tumor resection. Study-wide results and caveats: Mutation counts in tumors were tracked by counts of expanded intratumoral alpha and beta TCRs.

Sample: lung tumor tissue, taken at surgery. The receptors were sampled from a female donor with early-stage non-small cell lung cancer.

Note on this clonotype: For a library built for alpha chains, this beta chain is a stray read; little rests on its size. This rearrangement joins TRBV7-3 to TRBJ2-5; 13 positions agree with TRBD2. There are 19 residues in the CDR3. Germline V gene sequence: CDR1 SGHTA, CDR2 FQGTGA. The V segment lost 4 bases and the J segment 5 bases; nucleotides outside the gene matches: 16. CDR3 nucleotides: TGTGCCAGCAGCTCTAGACTAGCGGGGGGCATTCCCCATGGGGAGACCCAGTACTTC. It yields the protein CASSSRLAGGIPHGETQYF.

Of note for this clonotype: Because this beta chain is a stray read in a library intended to capture alpha chains, its abundance should not be given much weight. This chain links TRBV9 with TRBJ1-3, with a weak D call TRBD1 (6 bases). CDR1 SGDLS and CDR2 YYNGEE come from the germline V gene. The CDR3 covers 15 residues. Trimming pared 0 bases from V and 1 base from J, leaving 8 bases between. The CDR3 DNA reads TGTGCCAGCAGCGTAGAAACAGGGTCTGGAAACACCATATATTTT. Amino acid sequence: CASSVETGSGNTIYF.

This clonotype is medium-sized by share. In a library made to pick up alpha chains, this beta chain is a stray read with a size that means little. The chain combines TRBV28 with TRBJ2-7; tentatively, D is TRBD1 (6 bases). This CDR3 contains 14 residues. The V gene lost 6 bases and the J gene lost 6 bases, with 18 bases spanning the gap. Germline loops: CDR1 MDHEN, CDR2 SYDVKM. CDR3: CASRETGIPGEQYF. DNA of the CDR3: TGTGCCAGCAGAGAAACAGGGATCCCTGGCGAGCAGTACTTC.

As regards this clonotype: The library was prepared for alpha chains; this beta chain is a stray read, so its frequency means little. The chain carries TRBV30 and TRBJ2-3; D tentatively fits TRBD1 or TRBD2 (5 bases each). This CDR3 region has 15 residues. V dropped 0 bases and J dropped 7 bases, with 17 bases sitting between them. Germline V lookup: CDR1 GTSNPN, CDR2 SVGIG (reference sequence). The CDR3 DNA is TGTGCCTGGAGTGTACTTGGGGGTGAAGGGTATACGCAGTATTTT. The encoded protein is CAWSVLGGEGYTQYF. The variable domain in full, completed from reference TRBV30 and TRBJ2-3, reads SQTIHQWPATLVQPVGSPLSLECTVEGTSNPNLYWYRQAAGRGLQLLFYSVGIGQISSEVPQNLSASRPQDRQFILSSKKLLLSDSGFYLCAWSVLGGEGYTQYFGPGTRLTVL.

As to this clonotype: A library prepared for alpha chains yielded this beta chain as an off-target read; its size is of little meaning. The chain combines TRBV10-2 with TRBJ2-1; 10 positions agree with TRBD2. This CDR3 is 15 amino acids long. Germline CDR1 is WSHSY and CDR2 is SAAADI. J lost 8 bases, V lost 3 bases, and 7 bases had no gene match. Written as DNA, the CDR3 is TGCGCCAGCAGTGAAACAACTAGCGGGATCGATGAGCAGTTCTTC. This translates into CASSETTSGIDEQFF.

This clonotype was picked up a small number of times. This beta chain came through as a stray read in a library set up for alpha chains, and its size says little. V usage is TRBV27 and J usage is TRBJ2-3; a possible D gene is TRBD2 (7 bases). Germline CDR1 reads MNHEY; CDR2 reads SMNVEV (reference sequence). This CDR3 region has 14 residues. V was shortened by 7 bases and J by 4 bases, with 15 bases between the two germline ends. The CDR3 DNA reads TGTGCCAGCAAACGGGGGGCAGGTGCAGATACGCAGTATTTT. Translating gives CASKRGAGADTQYF.

In this sample, this clonotype turned up once. Because this beta chain is a stray read in a library intended to capture alpha chains, its abundance should not be given much weight. The chain uses TRBV6-1 and TRBJ1-5; possibly TRBD1 for D (5 bases). Germline CDR1 is MNHNS and CDR2 is SASEGT. The V gene lost 1 base and the J gene lost 3 bases, with 10 bases spanning the gap. The CDR3 loop spans 15 amino acids. The CDR3 protein is CASSEVGVNNQPQHF. CDR3 nucleotide sequence: TGTGCCAGCAGTGAAGTGGGGGTGAACAATCAGCCCCAGCATTTT.

In the case of this clonotype: This beta chain is an off-target read within a library intended for alpha chains, so its frequency means little. This chain links TRBV29-1 with TRBJ2-2, with TRBD1 matching over 7 bases. CDR3 length: 16 residues. V shed 0 bases, J shed 0 bases, and the junction held 4 bases outside the gene matches. Germline-derived CDR1 and CDR2 are SQVTM and ANQGSEA. The chain's CDR3 is CSVEDLGQTNTGELFF. The CDR3, as DNA: TGCAGCGTTGAAGATTTGGGACAGACGAACACCGGGGAGCTGTTTTTT.

For this clonotype: A junction end diverges from the germline sequence, so it may reflect a read error. Since it is a stray read in a library aimed at alpha chains, this beta chain has a size that is not meaningful. The CDR3 reads CASSPPLGGNQPQHF. The CDR3 DNA reads as TGTGCTAGCAGCCCGCCCCTGGGGGGGAATCAGCCCCAGCATTTT. The chain is built from TRBV7-7 and TRBJ1-5, with a tentative D call TRBD1 (5 bases). This CDR3 has 15 residues. Germline V gene lookup returns CDR1 SSHAT and CDR2 FNYEAQ (reference sequence).

This clonotype was seen only once. Since the library was made to target alpha chains, this beta chain is a stray read and its abundance is not meaningful. This rearrangement joins TRBV7-9 to TRBJ2-1; D gene ambiguous. Germline CDR1 reads SEHNR; CDR2 reads FQNEAQ (reference sequence). This CDR3 is 11 amino acids long. Trimming took off 6 bases at V and 10 bases at J, with 10 bases between the two ends. The CDR3 loop reads CASSEGPEQFF. The CDR3 DNA sequence: TGTGCCAGCAGTGAAGGCCCCGAGCAGTTCTTC. Together with reference TRBV7-9 and TRBJ2-1, the CDR3 gives the full variable domain: DTGVSQNPRHKITKRGQNVTFRCDPISEHNRLYWYRQTLGQGPEFLTYFQNEAQLEKSRLLSDRFSAERPKGSFSTLEIQRTEQGDSAMYLCASSEGPEQFFGPGTRLTVL.

For this clonotype: This beta chain appears as a stray read in a library generated for alpha chains; its size is not informative. The V call is TRBV20-1, the J call TRBJ1-4; D is unresolved. The V end was cut by 2 bases, the J end by 8 bases, with 21 bases between. The germline V gene has CDR1 DFQATT and CDR2 SNEGSKA (reference sequence). The CDR3 has 16 residues. The CDR3 is CSARTSRPSSGEKLFF. The CDR3 bases are TGCAGTGCTAGAACCTCTCGACCCTCCTCCGGGGAAAAACTGTTTTTT.

This clonotype was observed once. This beta chain is an unintended read in a library built for alpha chains; its size means little. The chain recombines TRBV28 with TRBJ2-3; D is ambiguous. CDR3 length: 10 residues. Trimming stripped 8 bases from V and 3 bases from J, with 3 bases between. Per the germline V gene, CDR1 is MDHEN and CDR2 is SYDVKM. CDR3 bases: TGTGCCAGCCTGACAGATACGCAGTATTTT. Amino acids: CASLTDTQYF.

Remarks on this clonotype: This beta chain lies outside the target of a library built for alpha chains; its clone size means little. The V gene is TRBV7-2, the J gene TRBJ1-1; 9 bases are a match to TRBD1. The CDR3 length is 15 residues. V dropped 5 bases and J dropped 0; count of bases not matched to a gene: 4. Germline lookup yields CDR1 SGHTA and CDR2 FQGNSA. This CDR3 reads CASSPGQGMNTEAFF. The CDR3 DNA reads as TGTGCCAGCAGCCCTGGACAGGGGATGAACACTGAAGCTTTCTTT.

Concerning this clonotype itself: Because this beta chain is a stray read in a library intended to capture alpha chains, its abundance should not be given much weight. The chain is built from TRBV20-1 and TRBJ2-3; 7 bases align to TRBD2. The CDR3 extends over 16 amino acids. Looked up from germline, CDR1 is DFQATT and CDR2 is SNEGSKA (reference sequence). V dropped 0 bases and J dropped 2; count of bases not matched to a gene: 8. CDR3 coding DNA: TGCAGTGCTAGAGATCATAAAGGACTAGTCACAGATACGCAGTATTTT. It is translated as CSARDHKGLVTDTQYF.

By sample share, this clonotype is medium-sized (0.01 to 0.1%). Because this beta chain is a stray read in a library intended to capture alpha chains, its abundance should not be given much weight. The genes are TRBV7-2 and TRBJ1-2, with 7 bases fitting TRBD1. Germline assignment: CDR1 SGHTA and CDR2 FQGNSA. The CDR3 sequence is 16 residues long. V lost 5 bases, J lost 4 bases, and 13 bases stayed unmatched. The CDR3 sequence: CASSTRTGDGSYGYTF. CDR3 nucleotides: TGTGCCAGCAGCACCCGGACAGGTGATGGTTCCTATGGCTACACCTTC.

For this clonotype: Because this beta chain is a stray read in a library intended to capture alpha chains, its abundance should not be given much weight. The V gene is TRBV7-2, the J gene TRBJ2-3, with TRBD2 matching 14 bases. Per germline, CDR1 SGHTA and CDR2 FQGNSA. V lost 5 bases, J lost 5 bases, and 6 bases stayed unmatched. The CDR3 contains 16 residues. CDR3 protein: CASSLGTSGSLDTQYF. For the CDR3, the DNA is TGTGCCAGCAGCCTAGGGACTAGCGGGAGTCTAGATACGCAGTATTTT.

As regards this clonotype: This beta chain came through as a stray read in a library set up for alpha chains, and its size says little. The chain combines TRBV7-2 with TRBJ1-2, with D maybe TRBD1 (5 bases). This CDR3 is built from 18 residues. The V end lost 2 bases, the J end lost 0 bases, and 19 bases lay between the germline ends. Germline V CDR1 and CDR2: SGHTA, FQGNSA. Written as DNA, the CDR3 is TGTGCCAGCAGCTTACCCCTACTGACAGCTTCAGCTAACTATGGCTACACCTTC. Translating gives CASSLPLLTASANYGYTF. Full variable domain (missing parts from reference TRBV7-2 and TRBJ1-2): GAGVSQSPSNKVTEKGKDVELRCDPISGHTALYWYRQSLGQGLEFLIYFQGNSAPDKSGLPSDRFSAERTGGSVSTLTIQRTQQEDSAVYLCASSLPLLTASANYGYTFGSGTRLTVV.

This clonotype was detected only a few times. Since the library was made to target alpha chains, this beta chain is a stray read and its abundance is not meaningful. CDR3 sequence (DNA): TGCGCCAGCAGTCAATGGTCAAGGAAAAATGAGCAGTTCTTC. This codes for CASSQWSRKNEQFF. The chain combines TRBV23-1 with TRBJ2-1; D gene unclear. TRBV23-1 qualifies as an ORF whose function is uncertain. V shed 1 base and J shed 7 bases, with 11 bases lying between them. CDR3 length: 14 residues.

As for this clonotype: This beta chain came through as a stray read in a library set up for alpha chains, and its size says little. V gene TRBV5-5 combines with J gene TRBJ1-6, with a tentative D call TRBD1 (5 bases). The CDR3 is 14 amino acids. V lost 4 bases and J 10 bases, leaving 15 bases between the germline ends. Germline CDR1 SGHKS, CDR2 YYEKEE (reference sequence). The CDR3 region has the DNA TGTGCCAGCAGCCTTCGGGGGATCCAATCACCCCTCCACTTT. Translating gives CASSLRGIQSPLHF. Together with reference TRBV5-5 and TRBJ1-6, the CDR3 gives the full variable domain: DAGVTQSPTHLIKTRGQQVTLRCSPISGHKSVSWYQQVLGQGPQFIFQYYEKEERGRGNFPDRFSARQFPNYSSELNVNALLLGDSALYLCASSLRGIQSPLHFGNGTRLTVT.

Notes on this clonotype: With the library built for alpha chains, this beta chain is off target and its frequency is not meaningful. V and J are TRBV5-1 and TRBJ1-1; D gene unclear. The V and J ends lost 5 bases and 2 bases respectively, with 13 bases between them. The germline gives CDR1 SGHRS, CDR2 YFSETQ. The CDR3 has 14 residues. The CDR3 DNA reads TGCGCCAGCAGAAAGGACGGAAGAAACACTGAAGCTTTCTTT. Translation gives CASRKDGRNTEAFF.

Points on this clonotype: Since the library was made to target alpha chains, this beta chain is a stray read and its abundance is not meaningful. The V call is TRBV20-1, the J call TRBJ2-5; D gene unclear. Germline CDR1 reads DFQATT; CDR2 reads SNEGSKA (reference sequence). The CDR3 is made up of 12 amino acids. Trimming removed 6 bases at V and 1 base at J, with 9 bases between. In nucleotides, the CDR3 is TGCAGTGCACGCCGGGCCCAAGAGACCCAGTACTTC. It yields the protein CSARRAQETQYF.

This clonotype appeared a single time. The size of this beta chain means little, since it is a stray read in a library made for alpha chains. This chain joins TRBV10-3 and TRBJ2-4; 8 bases fit TRBD1. The V gene end was trimmed by 3 bases and the J gene end by 7 bases; junction bases not matched to a gene: 20. CDR3 length: 19 amino acids. Germline V gives CDR1 ENHRY, CDR2 SYGVKD. The CDR3 region has the DNA TGTGCCATCAGTGAATCTGGCGGACAGGGAATGGGGATCAGGAACATTCAGTACTTC. This sequence encodes CAISESGGQGMGIRNIQYF.

Of note for this clonotype: This beta chain is an unintended read in a library built for alpha chains; its size means little. The chain carries TRBV10-3 and TRBJ1-1; possibly TRBD1 for D (6 bases). The CDR3 spans 14 residues. The germline gives CDR1 ENHRY, CDR2 SYGVKD. V lost 7 bases and J lost 3, with 15 bases in between. The CDR3 coding sequence is TGTGCCATCACTCCCTCCGAGGGGGACACTGAAGCTTTCTTT. The encoded protein is CAITPSEGDTEAFF.

This clonotype was recorded a few times. A library prepared for alpha chains yielded this beta chain as an off-target read; its size is of little meaning. The chain couples TRBV7-2 to TRBJ2-1; D possibly uses TRBD1 or TRBD2 (6 bases each). CDR3 length: 15 amino acids. Trimming removed 0 bases at V and 3 bases at J, with 9 bases between. Per germline, CDR1 SGHTA and CDR2 FQGNSA. CDR3 DNA: TGTGCCAGCAGCTTAGCGGGGGGCCGCTACAATGAGCAGTTCTTC. This codes for CASSLAGGRYNEQFF.

Regarding this clonotype: The library was built for alpha chains, so this beta chain is an off-target read and its size means little. The CDR3 is CASSRDSGANVLTF. The CDR3 DNA is TGCGCCAGCAGCCGGGACTCTGGGGCCAACGTCCTGACTTTC. The rearrangement joins TRBV5-1 to TRBJ2-6; possible D gene TRBD2, 5 bases. Germline lookup yields CDR1 SGHRS and CDR2 YFSETQ. V gave up 4 bases and J gave up 0 bases, with 5 bases separating them. The CDR3 sequence is 14 residues long.

This clonotype was counted a few times. This beta chain is a stray sequence in a library constructed for alpha chains; its clone size is not meaningful. The chain uses TRBV5-1 and TRBJ2-7, with a tentative D call TRBD1 (6 bases). Germline V gene lookup returns CDR1 SGHRS and CDR2 YFSETQ. The ends were cut back, 4 bases at V and 9 bases at J, with 14 bases in the middle. This CDR3 is 12 amino acids long. CDR3 nucleotide sequence: TGCGCCAGCAGCATGGACAGTCGATGGCAGTACTTC. Its protein product is CASSMDSRWQYF.

Worth noting for this clonotype: The library was built for alpha chains, so this beta chain is an off-target read and its size means little. The V call is TRBV4-1, the J call TRBJ1-2; 7 positions match TRBD1. Germline-derived CDR1 and CDR2 are MGHRA and YSYEKL. The V gene end was trimmed by 1 base and the J gene end by 4 bases; junction bases not matched to a gene: 6. The CDR3 runs 15 residues. The CDR3 loop is CASSQVTGTAYGYTF. CDR3 bases: TGCGCCAGCAGCCAAGTAACCGGGACAGCCTATGGCTACACCTTC.

Notes on this clonotype: This beta chain is a stray sequence in a library constructed for alpha chains; its clone size is not meaningful. The chain combines TRBV9 with TRBJ2-5; unclear D gene. Germline CDR1 and CDR2: SGDLS and YYNGEE. The CDR3 spans 14 residues. Trimming pared 0 bases from V and 4 bases from J, leaving 10 bases between. The CDR3 reads CASSVETGGETQYF. Written as DNA, the CDR3 is TGTGCCAGCAGCGTAGAGACTGGCGGAGAGACCCAGTACTTC. The variable domain in full, completed from reference TRBV9 and TRBJ2-5, reads DSGVTQTPKHLITATGQRVTLRCSPRSGDLSVYWYQQSLDQGLQFLIQYYNGEERAKGNILERFSAQQFPDLHSELNLSSLELGDSALYFCASSVETGGETQYFGPGTRLLVL.

Of note for this clonotype: This beta chain is an off-target read within a library intended for alpha chains, so its frequency means little. The V and J genes are TRBV19 and TRBJ1-2; no definite D call. The ends were cut back, 7 bases at V and 4 bases at J, with 13 bases in the middle. Germline-derived CDR1 and CDR2 are LNHDA and SQIVND (reference sequence). CDR3 length: 13 amino acids. The CDR3 region is CASTTWGPYGYTF. The DNA of the CDR3 is TGTGCCAGTACCACGTGGGGTCCCTATGGCTACACCTTC.

Notes on this clonotype: This beta chain was picked up by a library intended for alpha chains and is off target, so its count carries little meaning. This rearrangement joins TRBV9 to TRBJ2-2; TRBD1 matches at 7 bases. The germline V gene has CDR1 SGDLS and CDR2 YYNGEE. This CDR3 comprises 16 residues. V shed 4 bases, J shed 2 bases, and the junction held 8 bases outside the gene matches. The CDR3 bases are TGTGCCAGCAGCCCCAGGGCAGGGGGTAACACCGGGGAGCTGTTTTTT. Translation: CASSPRAGGNTGELFF.

A note on this clonotype: Since the library was made to target alpha chains, this beta chain is a stray read and its abundance is not meaningful. The chain has TRBV7-8 and TRBJ1-2, with a possible D match to TRBD1 (5 bases). This CDR3 region has 16 residues. The germline gives CDR1 SGHVS, CDR2 FQNEAQ. V was clipped by 4 bases and J by 1 base, with 16 bases between them. As DNA, the CDR3 is TGTGCCAGCAGCTCGGGACTTGCTCCCTTTAACTATGGCTACACCTTC. Amino acid sequence: CASSSGLAPFNYGYTF.